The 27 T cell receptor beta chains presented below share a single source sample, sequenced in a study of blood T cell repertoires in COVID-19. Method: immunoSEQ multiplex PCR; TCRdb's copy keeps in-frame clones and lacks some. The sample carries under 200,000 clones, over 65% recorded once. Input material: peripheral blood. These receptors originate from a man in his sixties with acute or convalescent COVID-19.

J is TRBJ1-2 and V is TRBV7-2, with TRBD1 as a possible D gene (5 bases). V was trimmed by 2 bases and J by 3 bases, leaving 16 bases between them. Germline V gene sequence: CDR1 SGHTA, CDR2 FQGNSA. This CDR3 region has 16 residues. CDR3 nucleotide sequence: TGTGCCAGCAGCTTAACAGGTACCCCTATTGACTATGGCTACACCTTC. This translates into CASSLTGTPIDYGYTF.

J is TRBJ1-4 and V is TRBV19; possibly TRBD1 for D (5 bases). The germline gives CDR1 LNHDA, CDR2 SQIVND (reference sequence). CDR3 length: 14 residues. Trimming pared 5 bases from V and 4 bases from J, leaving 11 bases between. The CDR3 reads CASSARALNEKLFF. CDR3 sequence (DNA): TGTGCCAGTAGTGCCAGGGCCCTTAATGAAAAACTGTTTTTT.

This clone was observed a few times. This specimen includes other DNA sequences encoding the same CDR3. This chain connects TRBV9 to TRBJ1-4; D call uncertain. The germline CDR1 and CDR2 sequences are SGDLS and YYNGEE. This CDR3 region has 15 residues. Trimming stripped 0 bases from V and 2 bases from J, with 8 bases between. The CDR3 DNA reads TGTGCCAGCAGCGTAGGCGGGCGGACTAATGAAAAACTGTTTTTT. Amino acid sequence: CASSVGGRTNEKLFF.

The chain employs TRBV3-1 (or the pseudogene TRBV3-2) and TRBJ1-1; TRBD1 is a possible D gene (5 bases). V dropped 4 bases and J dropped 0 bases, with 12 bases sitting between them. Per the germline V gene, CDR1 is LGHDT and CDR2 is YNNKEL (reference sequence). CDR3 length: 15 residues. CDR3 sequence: CASSLWGEVNTEAFF. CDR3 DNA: TGTGCCAGCAGCCTATGGGGGGAGGTGAACACTGAAGCTTTCTTT.

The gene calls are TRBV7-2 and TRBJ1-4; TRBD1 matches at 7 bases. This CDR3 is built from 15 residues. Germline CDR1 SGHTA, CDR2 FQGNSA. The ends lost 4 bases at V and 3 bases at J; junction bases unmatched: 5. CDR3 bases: TGTGCCAGCAGCTCATACAGGGGTGCTAATGAAAAACTGTTTTTT. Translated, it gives CASSSYRGANEKLFF. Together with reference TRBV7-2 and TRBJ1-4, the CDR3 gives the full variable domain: GAGVSQSPSNKVTEKGKDVELRCDPISGHTALYWYRQSLGQGLEFLIYFQGNSAPDKSGLPSDRFSAERTGGSVSTLTIQRTQQEDSAVYLCASSSYRGANEKLFFGSGTQLSVL.

In DNA form, the CDR3 reads TGTGCCAGCAGCTTAGTCTGGCACTATGGCTACACCTTC. It encodes CASSLVWHYGYTF. V usage is TRBV7-9 and J usage is TRBJ1-2; D call uncertain. The CDR3 loop spans 13 amino acids. The germline V gene has CDR1 SEHNR and CDR2 FQNEAQ (reference sequence). V was cut by 1 base and J by 3 bases, with 6 bases left in between.

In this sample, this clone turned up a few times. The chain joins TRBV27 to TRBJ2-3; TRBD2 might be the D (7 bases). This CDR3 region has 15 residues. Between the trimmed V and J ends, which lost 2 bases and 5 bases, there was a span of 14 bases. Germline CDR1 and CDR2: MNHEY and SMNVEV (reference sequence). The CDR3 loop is CASSLGGGAVDTQYF. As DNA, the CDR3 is TGTGCCAGCAGTTTAGGAGGGGGGGCGGTAGATACGCAGTATTTT.

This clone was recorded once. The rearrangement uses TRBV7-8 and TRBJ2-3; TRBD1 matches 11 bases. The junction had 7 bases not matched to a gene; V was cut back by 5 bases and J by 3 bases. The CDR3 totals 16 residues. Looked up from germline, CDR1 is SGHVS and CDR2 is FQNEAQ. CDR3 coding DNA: TGTGCCAGCAGCCAGCGGACAGGGGGCAGGACAGATACGCAGTATTTT. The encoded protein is CASSQRTGGRTDTQYF.

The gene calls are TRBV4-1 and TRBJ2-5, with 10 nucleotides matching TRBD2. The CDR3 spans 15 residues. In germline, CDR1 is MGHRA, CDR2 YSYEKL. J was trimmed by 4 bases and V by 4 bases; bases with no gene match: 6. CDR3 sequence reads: CASSRSGGAGETQYF. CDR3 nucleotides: TGCGCCAGCAGCCGGAGCGGGGGGGCGGGAGAGACCCAGTACTTC.

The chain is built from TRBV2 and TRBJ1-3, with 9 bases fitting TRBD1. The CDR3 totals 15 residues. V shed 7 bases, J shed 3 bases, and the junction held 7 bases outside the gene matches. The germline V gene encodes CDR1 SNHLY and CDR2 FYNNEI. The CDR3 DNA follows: TGTGCCAGCAATATACGGGACAGGGATGGAAACACCATATATTTT. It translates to CASNIRDRDGNTIYF.

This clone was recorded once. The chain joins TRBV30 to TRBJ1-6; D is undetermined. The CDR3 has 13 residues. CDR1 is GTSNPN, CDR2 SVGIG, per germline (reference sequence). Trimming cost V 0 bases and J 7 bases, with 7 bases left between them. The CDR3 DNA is TGTGCCTGGAGTGTACTACGGAATTCACCCCTCCACTTT. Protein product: CAWSVLRNSPLHF. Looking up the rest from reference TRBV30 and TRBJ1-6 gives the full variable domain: SQTIHQWPATLVQPVGSPLSLECTVEGTSNPNLYWYRQAAGRGLQLLFYSVGIGQISSEVPQNLSASRPQDRQFILSSKKLLLSDSGFYLCAWSVLRNSPLHFGNGTRLTVT.

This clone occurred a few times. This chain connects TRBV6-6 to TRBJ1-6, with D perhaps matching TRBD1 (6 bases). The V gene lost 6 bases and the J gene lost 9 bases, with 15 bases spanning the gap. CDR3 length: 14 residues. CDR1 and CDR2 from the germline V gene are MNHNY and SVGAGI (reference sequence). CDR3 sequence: CASSSPQGASPLHF. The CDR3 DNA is TGTGCCAGCAGCTCTCCACAGGGAGCTTCACCCCTCCACTTT.

The CDR3 loop reads CASSVQRGMEGYTF. As DNA, the CDR3 is TGTGCCAGCAGTGTTCAACGGGGGATGGAGGGCTACACCTTC. V usage is TRBV2 and J usage is TRBJ1-2; tentative D call: TRBD1 (5 bases). V lost 4 bases, J lost 8 bases, and 17 bases lay in between. Germline V gene lookup returns CDR1 SNHLY and CDR2 FYNNEI. The CDR3 has 14 amino acids.

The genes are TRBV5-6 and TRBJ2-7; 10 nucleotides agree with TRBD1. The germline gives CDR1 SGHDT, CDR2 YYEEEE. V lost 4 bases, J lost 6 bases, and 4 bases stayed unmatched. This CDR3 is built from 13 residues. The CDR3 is CASSRQGAVEQYF. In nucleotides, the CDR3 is TGTGCCAGCAGCCGACAGGGGGCGGTCGAGCAGTACTTC.

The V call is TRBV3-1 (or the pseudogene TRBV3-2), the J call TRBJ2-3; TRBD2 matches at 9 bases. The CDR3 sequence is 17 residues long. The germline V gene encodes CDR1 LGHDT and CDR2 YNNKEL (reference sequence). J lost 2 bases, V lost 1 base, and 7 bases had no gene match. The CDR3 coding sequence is TGTGCCAGCAGCCAAGGTACGGCTAGCGGGATCACAGATACGCAGTATTTT. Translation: CASSQGTASGITDTQYF.

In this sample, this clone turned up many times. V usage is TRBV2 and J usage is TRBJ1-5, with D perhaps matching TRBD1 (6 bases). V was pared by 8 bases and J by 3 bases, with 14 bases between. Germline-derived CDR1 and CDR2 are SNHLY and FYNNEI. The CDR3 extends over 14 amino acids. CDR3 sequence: CASCRTEYNQPQHF. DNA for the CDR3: TGTGCCAGCTGCCGGACAGAATACAATCAGCCCCAGCATTTT.

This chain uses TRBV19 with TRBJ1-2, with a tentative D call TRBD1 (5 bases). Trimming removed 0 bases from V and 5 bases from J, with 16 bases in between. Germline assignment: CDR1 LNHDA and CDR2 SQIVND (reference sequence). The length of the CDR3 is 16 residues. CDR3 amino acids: CASSIDPGKSRYGYTF. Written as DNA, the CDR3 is TGTGCCAGTAGTATAGATCCAGGGAAATCGAGGTATGGCTACACCTTC.

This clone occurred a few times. This CDR3 reads CAWSYEGAAEAFF. The DNA for the CDR3 is TGTGCCTGGAGTTATGAGGGGGCGGCTGAAGCTTTCTTT. The chain couples TRBV30 to TRBJ1-1, with 7 nucleotides matching TRBD1. This CDR3 is built from 13 residues. Trimming removed 2 bases from V and 6 bases from J; junction bases left unmatched: 6. The germline V gene has CDR1 GTSNPN and CDR2 SVGIG (reference sequence).

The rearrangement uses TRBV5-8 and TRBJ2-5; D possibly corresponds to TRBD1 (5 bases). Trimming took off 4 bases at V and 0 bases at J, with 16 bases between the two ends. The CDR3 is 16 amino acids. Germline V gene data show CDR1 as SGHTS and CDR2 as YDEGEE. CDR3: CASSRGRQYNQETQYF. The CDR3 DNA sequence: TGTGCCAGCAGCCGAGGCAGACAGTACAACCAAGAGACCCAGTACTTC.

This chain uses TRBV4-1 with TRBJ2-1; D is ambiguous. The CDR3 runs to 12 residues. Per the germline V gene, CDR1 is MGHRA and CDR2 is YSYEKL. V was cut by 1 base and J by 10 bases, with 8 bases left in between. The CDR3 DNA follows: TGCGCCAGCAGCCAAGGGGCTGGGGAGCAGTTCTTC. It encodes CASSQGAGEQFF.

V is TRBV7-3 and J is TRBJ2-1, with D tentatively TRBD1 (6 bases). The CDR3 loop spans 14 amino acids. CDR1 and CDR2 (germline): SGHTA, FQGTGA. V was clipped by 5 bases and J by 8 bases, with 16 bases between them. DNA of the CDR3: TGTGCCAGCAGCACCTATCCGGGACAATATGAGCAGTTCTTC. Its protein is CASSTYPGQYEQFF.

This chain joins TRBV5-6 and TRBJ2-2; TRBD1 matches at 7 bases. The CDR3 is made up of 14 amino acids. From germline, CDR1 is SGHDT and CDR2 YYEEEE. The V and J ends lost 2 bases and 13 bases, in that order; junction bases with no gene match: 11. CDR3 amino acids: CASSFGRGDRRLFF. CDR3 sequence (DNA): TGTGCCAGCAGCTTTGGAAGAGGGGACAGAAGGCTGTTTTTT.

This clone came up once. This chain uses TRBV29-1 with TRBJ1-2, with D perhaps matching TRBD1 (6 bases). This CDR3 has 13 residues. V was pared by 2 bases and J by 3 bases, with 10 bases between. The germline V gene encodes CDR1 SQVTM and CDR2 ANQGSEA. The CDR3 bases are TGCAGCGTTGAATGGGGGCGGGACTATGGCTACACCTTC. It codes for CSVEWGRDYGYTF. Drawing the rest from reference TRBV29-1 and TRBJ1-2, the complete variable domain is SAVISQKPSRDICQRGTSLTIQCQVDSQVTMMFWYRQQPGQSLTLIATANQGSEATYESGFVIDKFPISRPNLTFSTLTVSNMSPEDSSIYLCSVEWGRDYGYTFGSGTRLTVV.

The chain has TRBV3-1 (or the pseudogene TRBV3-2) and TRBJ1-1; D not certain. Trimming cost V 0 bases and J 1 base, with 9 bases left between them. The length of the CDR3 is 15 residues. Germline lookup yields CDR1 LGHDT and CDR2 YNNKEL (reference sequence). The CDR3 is CASSQDVRENTEAFF. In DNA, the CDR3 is TGTGCCAGCAGCCAAGATGTTCGGGAGAACACTGAAGCTTTCTTT.

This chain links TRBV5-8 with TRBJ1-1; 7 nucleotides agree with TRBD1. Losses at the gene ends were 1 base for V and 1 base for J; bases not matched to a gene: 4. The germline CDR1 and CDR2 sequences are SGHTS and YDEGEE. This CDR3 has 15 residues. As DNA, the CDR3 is TGTGCCAGCAGCTTGAGGGCAGGGGGGAACACTGAAGCTTTCTTT. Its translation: CASSLRAGGNTEAFF.

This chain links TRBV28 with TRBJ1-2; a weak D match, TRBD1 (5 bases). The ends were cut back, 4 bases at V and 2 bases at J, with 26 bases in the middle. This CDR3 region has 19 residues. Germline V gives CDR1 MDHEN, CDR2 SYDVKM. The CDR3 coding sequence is TGTGCCAGCAGTTATCTACCCGCCCGTTCGGACACGCTGAACTATGGCTACACCTTC. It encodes CASSYLPARSDTLNYGYTF.

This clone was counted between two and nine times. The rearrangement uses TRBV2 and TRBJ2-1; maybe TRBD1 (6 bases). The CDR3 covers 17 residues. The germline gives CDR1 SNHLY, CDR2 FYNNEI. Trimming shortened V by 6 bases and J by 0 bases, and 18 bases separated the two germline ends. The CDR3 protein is CASSKAGVVSSYNEQFF. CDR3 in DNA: TGTGCCAGCAGCAAAGCAGGGGTCGTTAGCTCCTACAATGAGCAGTTCTTC.